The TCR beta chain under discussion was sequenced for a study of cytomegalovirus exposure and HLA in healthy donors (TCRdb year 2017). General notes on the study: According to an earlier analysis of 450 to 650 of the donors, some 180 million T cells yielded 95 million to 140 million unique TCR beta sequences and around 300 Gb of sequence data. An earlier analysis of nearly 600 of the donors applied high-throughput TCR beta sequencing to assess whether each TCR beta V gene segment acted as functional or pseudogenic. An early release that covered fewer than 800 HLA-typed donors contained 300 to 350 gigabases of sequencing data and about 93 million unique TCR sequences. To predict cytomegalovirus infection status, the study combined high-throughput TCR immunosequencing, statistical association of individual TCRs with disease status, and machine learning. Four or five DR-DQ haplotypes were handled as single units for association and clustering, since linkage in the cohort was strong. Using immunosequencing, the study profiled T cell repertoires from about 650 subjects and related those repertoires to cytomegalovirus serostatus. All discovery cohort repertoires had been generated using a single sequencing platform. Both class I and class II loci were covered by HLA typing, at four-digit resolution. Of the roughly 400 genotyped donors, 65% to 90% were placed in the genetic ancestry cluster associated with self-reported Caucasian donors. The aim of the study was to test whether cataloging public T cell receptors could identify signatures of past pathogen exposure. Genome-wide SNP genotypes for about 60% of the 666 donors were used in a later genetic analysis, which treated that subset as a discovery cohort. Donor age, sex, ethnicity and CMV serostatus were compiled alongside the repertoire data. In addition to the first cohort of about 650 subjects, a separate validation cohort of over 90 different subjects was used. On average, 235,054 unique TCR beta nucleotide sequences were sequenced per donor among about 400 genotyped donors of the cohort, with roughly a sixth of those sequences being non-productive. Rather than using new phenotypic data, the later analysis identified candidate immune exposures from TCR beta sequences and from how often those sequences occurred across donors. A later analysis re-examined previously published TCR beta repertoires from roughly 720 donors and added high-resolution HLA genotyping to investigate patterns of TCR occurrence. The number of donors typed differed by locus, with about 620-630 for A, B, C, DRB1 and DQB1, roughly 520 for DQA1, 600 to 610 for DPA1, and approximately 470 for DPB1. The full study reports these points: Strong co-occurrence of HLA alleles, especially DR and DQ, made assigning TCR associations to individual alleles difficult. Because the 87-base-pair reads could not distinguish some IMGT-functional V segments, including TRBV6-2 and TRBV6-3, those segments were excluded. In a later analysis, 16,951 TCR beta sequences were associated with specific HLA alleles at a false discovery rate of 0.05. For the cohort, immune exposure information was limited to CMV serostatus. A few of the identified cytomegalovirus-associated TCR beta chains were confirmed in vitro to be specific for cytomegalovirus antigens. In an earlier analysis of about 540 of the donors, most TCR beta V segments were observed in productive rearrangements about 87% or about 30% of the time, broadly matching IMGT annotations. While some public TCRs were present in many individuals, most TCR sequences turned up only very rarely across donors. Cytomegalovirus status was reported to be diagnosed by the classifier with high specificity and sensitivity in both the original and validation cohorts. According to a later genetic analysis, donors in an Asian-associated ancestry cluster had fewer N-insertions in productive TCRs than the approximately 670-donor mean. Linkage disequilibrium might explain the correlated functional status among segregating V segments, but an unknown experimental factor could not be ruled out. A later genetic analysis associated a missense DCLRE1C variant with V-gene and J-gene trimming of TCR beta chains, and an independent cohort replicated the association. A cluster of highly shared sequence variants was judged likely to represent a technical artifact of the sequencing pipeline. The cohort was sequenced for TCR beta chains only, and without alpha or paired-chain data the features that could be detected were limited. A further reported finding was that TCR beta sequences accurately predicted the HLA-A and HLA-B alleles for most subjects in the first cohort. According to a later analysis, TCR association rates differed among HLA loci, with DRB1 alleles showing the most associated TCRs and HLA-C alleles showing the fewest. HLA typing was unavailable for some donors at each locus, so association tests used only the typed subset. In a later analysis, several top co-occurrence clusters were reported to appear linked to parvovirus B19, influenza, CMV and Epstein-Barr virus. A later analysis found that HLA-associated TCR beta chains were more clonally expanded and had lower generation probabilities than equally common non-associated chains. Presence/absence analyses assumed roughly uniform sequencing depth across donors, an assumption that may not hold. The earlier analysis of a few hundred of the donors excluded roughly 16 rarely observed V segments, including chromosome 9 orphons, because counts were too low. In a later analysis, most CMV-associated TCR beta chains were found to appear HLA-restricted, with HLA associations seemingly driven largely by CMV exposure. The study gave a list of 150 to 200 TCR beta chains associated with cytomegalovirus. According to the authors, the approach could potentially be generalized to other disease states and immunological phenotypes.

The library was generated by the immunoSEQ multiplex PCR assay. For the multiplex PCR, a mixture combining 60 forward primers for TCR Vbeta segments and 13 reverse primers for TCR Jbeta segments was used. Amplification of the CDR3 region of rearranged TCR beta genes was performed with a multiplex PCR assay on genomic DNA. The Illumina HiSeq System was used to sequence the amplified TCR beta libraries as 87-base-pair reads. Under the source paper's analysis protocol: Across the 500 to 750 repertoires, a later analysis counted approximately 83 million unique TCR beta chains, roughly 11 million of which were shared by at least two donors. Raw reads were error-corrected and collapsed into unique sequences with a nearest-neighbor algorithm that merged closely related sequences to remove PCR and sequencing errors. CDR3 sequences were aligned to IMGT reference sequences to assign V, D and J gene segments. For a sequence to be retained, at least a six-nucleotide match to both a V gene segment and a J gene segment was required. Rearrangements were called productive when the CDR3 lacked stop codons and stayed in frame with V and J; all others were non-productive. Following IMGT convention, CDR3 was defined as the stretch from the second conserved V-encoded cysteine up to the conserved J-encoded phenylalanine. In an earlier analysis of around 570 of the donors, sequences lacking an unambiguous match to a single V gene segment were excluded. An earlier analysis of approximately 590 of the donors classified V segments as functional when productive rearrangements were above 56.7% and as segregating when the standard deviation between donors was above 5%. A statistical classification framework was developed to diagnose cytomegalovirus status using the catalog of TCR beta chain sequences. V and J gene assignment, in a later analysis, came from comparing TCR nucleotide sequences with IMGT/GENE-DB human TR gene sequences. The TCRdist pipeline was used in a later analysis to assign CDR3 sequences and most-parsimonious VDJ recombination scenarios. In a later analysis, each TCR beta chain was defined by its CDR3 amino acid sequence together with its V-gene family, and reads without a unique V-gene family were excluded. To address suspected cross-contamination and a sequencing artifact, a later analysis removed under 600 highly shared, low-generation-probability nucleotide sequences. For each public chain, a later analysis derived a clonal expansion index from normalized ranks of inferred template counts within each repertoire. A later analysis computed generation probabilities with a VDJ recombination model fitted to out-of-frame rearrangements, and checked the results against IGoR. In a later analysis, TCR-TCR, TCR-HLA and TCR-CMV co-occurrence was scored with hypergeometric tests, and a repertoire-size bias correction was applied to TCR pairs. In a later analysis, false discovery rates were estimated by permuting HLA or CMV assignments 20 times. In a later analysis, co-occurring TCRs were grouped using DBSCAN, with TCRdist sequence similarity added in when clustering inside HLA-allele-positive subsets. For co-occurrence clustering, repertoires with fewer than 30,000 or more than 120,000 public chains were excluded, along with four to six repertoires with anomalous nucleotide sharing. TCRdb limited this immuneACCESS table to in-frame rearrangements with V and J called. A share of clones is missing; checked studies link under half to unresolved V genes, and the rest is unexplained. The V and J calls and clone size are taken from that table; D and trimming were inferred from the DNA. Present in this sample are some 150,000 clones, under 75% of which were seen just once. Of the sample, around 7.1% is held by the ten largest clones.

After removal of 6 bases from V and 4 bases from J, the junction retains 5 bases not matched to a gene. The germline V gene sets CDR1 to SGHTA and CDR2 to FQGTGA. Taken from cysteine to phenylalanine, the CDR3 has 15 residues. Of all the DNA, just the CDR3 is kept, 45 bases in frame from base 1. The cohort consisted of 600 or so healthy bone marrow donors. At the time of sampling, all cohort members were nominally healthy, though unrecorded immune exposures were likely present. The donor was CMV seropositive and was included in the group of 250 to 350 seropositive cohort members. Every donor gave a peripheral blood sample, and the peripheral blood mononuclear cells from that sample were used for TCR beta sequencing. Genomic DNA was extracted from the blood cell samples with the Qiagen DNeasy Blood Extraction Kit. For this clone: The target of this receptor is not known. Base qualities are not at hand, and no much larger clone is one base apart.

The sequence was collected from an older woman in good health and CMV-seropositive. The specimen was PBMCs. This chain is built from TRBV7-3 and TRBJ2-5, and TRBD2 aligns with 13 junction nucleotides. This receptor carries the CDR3 CASSAGLAGVETQYF. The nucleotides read TGTGCCAGCAGTGCTGGACTAGCGGGAGTAGAGACCCAGTACTTC.